This TCR beta chain derives from a study of T cell responses to AZD1222 COVID-19 vaccine. Study information: Second-dose intervals of approximately 4 or approximately 12 weeks were pooled. Study-level findings and limits: Across spike, vaccine-associated CD4 TCRs were found, dominant at 160-218 and 743-854. Only six or seven AZD1222 recipients tested seropositive at baseline. It was only after the peak T cell response that any repertoires were sampled.

V was shortened by 6 bases and J by 7 bases, with 16 bases between the two germline ends. CDR3 length: 15 amino acids. Per germline, CDR1 LGHDT and CDR2 YNNKEL (reference sequence). Assay: immunoSEQ multiplex PCR; the TCRdb copy retains only in-frame clones and omits some. The sample lists 100,000 to 150,000 clones, over 75% seen once, with approximately 2.8% in the top ten. Comment on this clone: Its antigen is currently unknown.

This chain joins TRBV3-1 (or the pseudogene TRBV3-2) and TRBJ1-6; no clear D gene. The starting material was peripheral blood, obtained on day 0 of AZD1222 vaccination. This sequence was found in an adult in good health. In DNA, the CDR3 is TGTGCCAGCAGACGCCAAGGTGCGGGGAATTCACCCCTCCACTTT. Encoded protein: CASRRQGAGNSPLHF.